This TCR beta chain was observed in a study of cytomegalovirus exposure and HLA in healthy donors. Germline V gene data show CDR1 as SGHRS and CDR2 as YFSETQ. The CDR3 has 15 residues. Trimming at V came to 4 bases and at J to 3 bases, leaving 5 bases not matched to a gene. The PCR made use of 60 Vbeta and 13 Jbeta primers. Libraries were prepared by immunoSEQ multiplex PCR; TCRdb keeps only in-frame clonotypes and omits some of them. The data show fewer than 250,000 clones, about 79% seen once. The sequencing input was PBMCs. This sequence joins TRBV5-1 and TRBJ2-1; 9 bases are shared with TRBD2. The clonotype originates from a male donor in good health and CMV-seronegative. CDR3 in DNA: TGCGCCAGCAGCCTGACTAGCGGACTCTACAATGAGCAGTTCTTC. Protein: CASSLTSGLYNEQFF.